Below are 15 T cell receptor beta chains sequenced from a single sample in a study of control samples from healthy donors and cancer patients. The method was immunoSEQ multiplex PCR; TCRdb's version includes in-frame clones alone and lacks a portion of them. The sample includes some 120,000 clones, about 93% of them seen just once. The sample taken for sequencing was PBMCs. These receptors originate from a man aged 50-60 years with head and neck cancer.

The sample holds a few counts of this clone. V and J are TRBV6-5 and TRBJ1-2; D possibly corresponds to TRBD1 (5 bases). V was pared by 0 bases and J by 8 bases, with 19 bases between. Germline V gene sequence: CDR1 MNHEY, CDR2 SVGAGI. The CDR3 has 16 residues. Written as DNA, the CDR3 is TGTGCCAGCAGTTACTCCCCGGGGACCCCAAGGCGGGGCTACACCTTC. Translating gives CASSYSPGTPRRGYTF.

V is TRBV24-1 and J is TRBJ1-2, with D possibly TRBD1 on 6 matching bases. The CDR3 runs to 14 residues. The germline V and J ends were trimmed by 4 bases and 7 bases, with 15 bases remaining between them. Looked up from germline, CDR1 is KGHDR and CDR2 is SFDVKD. CDR3 residues: CATSETRRGFGYTF. For the CDR3, the DNA is TGTGCCACCAGTGAAACCCGCAGGGGTTTTGGCTACACCTTC.

V is TRBV5-4 and J is TRBJ2-5, with 9 bases matching TRBD2. The length of the CDR3 is 14 residues. CDR1 and CDR2 from the germline V gene are SGHNT and YYREEE (reference sequence). Trimming cost V 3 bases and J 3 bases; bases outside gene matches: 3. This CDR3 reads CASSSASGEETQYF. CDR3 sequence (DNA): TGTGCCAGCAGCTCCGCTAGCGGGGAAGAGACCCAGTACTTC.

The rearrangement uses TRBV5-4 and TRBJ2-3, with 7 bases aligning to TRBD1. Germline V gene sequence: CDR1 SGHNT, CDR2 YYREEE (reference sequence). CDR3 size: 14 residues. The J segment lost 6 bases and the V segment lost 3 bases, leaving 7 bases of the junction unmatched. In DNA form, the CDR3 reads TGTGCCAGCAGCTGGTGGGGACAGCGGGATACGCAGTATTTT. Translating gives CASSWWGQRDTQYF.

The gene calls are TRBV7-8 and TRBJ1-4; the D is unclear. V lost 3 bases, J lost 7 bases, and 15 bases lay in between. The CDR3 contains 15 residues. Germline V lookup: CDR1 SGHVS, CDR2 FQNEAQ. In DNA, the CDR3 is TGTGCCAGCAGCTTTTTATCGGGTGTGGGTGAAAAACTGTTTTTT. This encodes CASSFLSGVGEKLFF. Supplemented by reference TRBV7-8 and TRBJ1-4, the full variable domain reads GAGVSQSPRYKVAKRGQDVALRCDPISGHVSLFWYQQALGQGPEFLTYFQNEAQLDKSGLPSDRFFAERPEGSVSTLKIQRTQQEDSAVYLCASSFLSGVGEKLFFGSGTQLSVL.

This clone was detected a few times. The rearrangement uses TRBV7-2 and TRBJ2-7, with 8 bases lining up with TRBD1. The germline V gene has CDR1 SGHTA and CDR2 FQGNSA. The CDR3 has 13 residues. V lost 1 base and J lost 6; bases outside the gene matches: 2. CDR3 region: CASSLGRGREQYF. CDR3 coding DNA: TGTGCCAGCAGCTTAGGCAGGGGGCGCGAGCAGTACTTC.

CDR3 nucleotide sequence: TGTGCCAGCTCACGGTTCCGGAGTGAAGAGACCCAGTACTTC. Encoded protein: CASSRFRSEETQYF. This chain joins TRBV18 and TRBJ2-5; D gene unclear. The CDR3 spans 14 residues. Trimming took 4 bases from V and 3 from J, leaving 12 bases between them. The V gene's germline CDR1 is KGHSH and CDR2 LQKENI.

The chain recombines TRBV4-3 with TRBJ2-1; 10 nucleotides align to TRBD2. The CDR3 extends over 18 amino acids. V lost 0 bases and J lost 8; bases outside the gene matches: 13. Germline V gene lookup returns CDR1 LGHNA and CDR2 YSLEER. As DNA, the CDR3 is TGCGCCAGCAGCCAAGATCCCCCCCTAAGCGGGGGGGCCGATGAGCAGTTCTTC. Translation gives CASSQDPPLSGGADEQFF.

The V and J genes are TRBV4-1 and TRBJ2-2; no definite D call. The CDR3 has 17 residues. V shed 0 bases and J shed 4 bases, with 15 bases lying between them. Germline CDR1 reads MGHRA; CDR2 reads YSYEKL. The CDR3, as DNA: TGCGCCAGCAGCCAAGATTTGAAGGTTTTCAGCACCGGGGAGCTGTTTTTT. It encodes CASSQDLKVFSTGELFF.

The CDR3 coding sequence is TGTGCCAGCAGCCCCACCTCAGGGGCAAAGAAGACCCAGTACTTC. Its protein is CASSPTSGAKKTQYF. J is TRBJ2-5 and V is TRBV9, with TRBD1 as a possible D gene (6 bases). Trimming shortened V by 4 bases and J by 6 bases, and 19 bases separated the two germline ends. The CDR3 runs to 15 residues. CDR1 and CDR2 from the germline V gene are SGDLS and YYNGEE.

V is TRBV5-6 and J is TRBJ2-3; D may match TRBD1 or TRBD2 (5 bases each). The germline V gene encodes CDR1 SGHDT and CDR2 YYEEEE. Trimming took 5 bases from V and 0 from J, leaving 13 bases between them. The CDR3 extends over 15 amino acids. DNA of the CDR3: TGTGCCAGCAGTTATCCGGGACGGAGCACAGATACGCAGTATTTT. It yields the protein CASSYPGRSTDTQYF.

The J gene is TRBJ2-2, the V gene TRBV19; TRBD2 agrees at 7 bases. V shed 4 bases and J 1 base; nucleotides not matched to a gene: 0. This CDR3 has 14 amino acids. Germline V gene sequence: CDR1 LNHDA, CDR2 SQIVND (reference sequence). The CDR3 loop is CASSSGRNTGELFF. CDR3 bases: TGTGCCAGTAGTAGCGGGAGGAACACCGGGGAGCTGTTTTTT.

The chain recombines TRBV25-1 with TRBJ2-1; TRBD1 is a possible D gene (5 bases). Germline values: CDR1 MGHDK, CDR2 SYGVNS. Trimming removed 7 bases from V and 6 bases from J, with 13 bases in between. CDR3 length: 13 residues. CDR3 region: CASTSAGINEQFF. The DNA for the CDR3 is TGTGCCAGCACCTCGGCAGGGATCAATGAGCAGTTCTTC.

The rearrangement uses TRBV21-1 and TRBJ2-5; the table's D call TRBD2 went unverified against the DNA. TRBV21-1 is assigned pseudogene status. This CDR3 has 17 residues. CDR3 residues: CASSKAPSGGAQETQYF. DNA of the CDR3: TGTGCCAGCAGCAAAGCGCCTAGCGGGGGGGCCCAAGAGACCCAGTACTTC.

This chain connects TRBV10-3 to TRBJ2-7, with unresolved D. The germline V gene has CDR1 ENHRY and CDR2 SYGVKD. The V and J ends lost 6 bases and 3 bases respectively, with 9 bases between them. CDR3 length equals 12 residues. The CDR3 is CAIRTVNYEQYF. The DNA for the CDR3 is TGTGCCATCAGGACGGTTAACTACGAGCAGTACTTC.